This entry is about one T cell receptor beta chain. The antigen is unknown. The PCR had 60 Vbeta and 13 Jbeta primers. Only in-frame clones appear in the TCRdb table, and some are missing; sequencing was by immunoSEQ multiplex PCR. This table has over 90,000 clones, under 85% appearing once. The V and J ends lost 4 bases and 3 bases respectively, with 13 bases between them. The CDR3 length is 14 residues. Germline CDR1 reads SGDLS; CDR2 reads YYNGEE. This entry is derived from a study of cytomegalovirus exposure and HLA in healthy donors. Turning to the study itself: Earlier work reported 110 million or so unique TCR beta sequences from about 200 million T cells.

Points from the study as a whole: Only CMV serostatus was available as immune exposure information.

Source material: PBMCs. This receptor was identified in a female donor in good health and CMV-seropositive. The chain carries TRBV9 and TRBJ1-1, with D hard to call. The CDR3 region is CASSKGGLHTEAFF. The DNA of the CDR3 is TGTGCCAGCAGCAAGGGCGGGTTGCACACTGAAGCTTTCTTT. Full variable domain (rest looked up from reference TRBV9 and TRBJ1-1): DSGVTQTPKHLITATGQRVTLRCSPRSGDLSVYWYQQSLDQGLQFLIQYYNGEERAKGNILERFSAQQFPDLHSELNLSSLELGDSALYFCASSKGGLHTEAFFGQGTRLTVV.